The 8 T cell receptor beta chains in this list originate from one sample, sequenced in a study of blood T cell repertoires in COVID-19. Sequenced by immunoSEQ multiplex PCR; TCRdb stores in-frame clones only, minus some. The sample has over 120,000 clones; around 83% are singletons. Sequencing input: peripheral blood. Receptor source: a human donor with acute or convalescent COVID-19. The donor label of this sample is uncertain.

This sequence joins TRBV7-2 and TRBJ2-2; 11 bases are a match to TRBD2. The CDR3 contains 15 residues. The V and J ends lost 6 bases and 6 bases, in that order; junction bases with no gene match: 6. Germline-derived CDR1 and CDR2 are SGHTA and FQGNSA. The CDR3 sequence is CASRGLSGRAGELFF. For the CDR3, the DNA is TGTGCCAGCAGGGGACTTAGCGGGAGGGCCGGGGAGCTGTTTTTT.

The CDR3 nucleotides are TGTGCCAGCAGTTACACCGGGACAACGATCTACAATGAGCAGTTCTTC. Amino acid sequence: CASSYTGTTIYNEQFF. The chain couples TRBV6-6 to TRBJ2-1, with a weak D call TRBD1 (6 bases). Germline loops: CDR1 MNHNY, CDR2 SVGAGI (reference sequence). The V and J ends lost 2 bases and 3 bases respectively, with 14 bases between them. This CDR3 is 16 amino acids long.

CDR3 loop: CATSDNNQQGSYGYTF. Here the CDR3 DNA reads TGTGCCACCAGTGATAATAACCAACAGGGTTCCTATGGCTACACCTTC. The V gene is TRBV24-1, the J gene TRBJ1-2, with D possibly matching TRBD1 (6 bases). Looked up from germline, CDR1 is KGHDR and CDR2 is SFDVKD. CDR3 length equals 16 residues. V was shortened by 3 bases and J by 4 bases, with 17 bases between the two germline ends.

V is TRBV6-5 and J is TRBJ1-6; TRBD1 aligns across 11 bases. Looked up from germline, CDR1 is MNHEY and CDR2 is SVGAGI. CDR3 length equals 15 residues. Germline trimming cut 5 bases from V and 8 bases from J; bases unmatched to any gene: 5. The CDR3 DNA is TGTGCCAGCAGTCTAACGGGACAGGGGGATTCACCCCTCCACTTT. This gives the protein CASSLTGQGDSPLHF.

V gene TRBV23-1 combines with J gene TRBJ1-4; TRBD1 might be the D (6 bases). TRBV23-1 belongs to the ORF category, with a function that is uncertain. V lost 6 bases and J 8 bases, leaving 22 bases between the germline ends. The CDR3 is 16 residues long. CDR3 loop: CASRPRGAGLEEKLFF. In nucleotides, the CDR3 is TGCGCCAGCAGACCACGGGGGGCAGGGTTAGAAGAAAAACTGTTTTTT.

The chain combines TRBV18 with TRBJ2-3, with TRBD1 matching 12 bases. Germline V gene sequence: CDR1 KGHSH, CDR2 LQKENI. The trim removed 6 bases at V and 4 bases at J, leaving 11 bases unmatched. The CDR3 has 17 amino acids. CDR3 amino acids: CASSAISGQGAADTQYF. The CDR3 DNA is TGTGCCAGCTCGGCTATATCGGGACAGGGGGCGGCAGATACGCAGTATTTT.

This chain connects TRBV9 to TRBJ1-6, with 8 positions matching TRBD1. V gave up 3 bases and J gave up 16 bases; unmatched junction bases: 15. CDR3 size: 15 residues. Germline CDR1 SGDLS, CDR2 YYNGEE. The CDR3 DNA follows: TGTGCCAGCAGCGGATCCGGGACAGGTGGTTTGAATCTCCACTTT. Translating it yields CASSGSGTGGLNLHF.

This chain uses TRBV5-1 with TRBJ1-5, with 8 bases that match TRBD1. CDR3 length: 16 amino acids. V lost 1 base, J lost 1 base, and 4 bases stayed unmatched. CDR1 and CDR2 (germline): SGHRS, YFSETQ. Here the CDR3 DNA reads TGCGCCAGCAGCTTGTGGGGGACAGGAAGCAATCAGCCCCAGCATTTT. It specifies CASSLWGTGSNQPQHF.